A selection of T cell receptor beta chains follows, all from one sample in a study of blood T cell repertoires in COVID-19. Measured with immunoSEQ multiplex PCR; TCRdb has only the in-frame clones, and not every one. The sample records about 110,000 clones, roughly 82% being singletons. Sequenced input: peripheral blood. The receptor source for this set is a woman between 55 and 75 years old with acute or convalescent COVID-19. Both conserved end residues are part of each CDR3. A D gene is named only where the DNA matches it firmly. The listing skips clone size in some rows; elsewhere it reads once, few, many or a size class.

j_call: TRBJ1-5; d_call: TRBD1; v_call: TRBV19; clone_size: NA; cdr3_aa: CASNRDRVQPQHF
j_call: TRBJ1-2; d_call: TRBD1; v_call: TRBV6-5; clone_size: NA; cdr3_aa: CASSYSQGARGYTF
j_call: TRBJ1-5; d_call: TRBD1; v_call: TRBV24-1; clone_size: NA; cdr3_aa: CATSDPRQGSNQPQHF
j_call: TRBJ1-3; d_call: NA; v_call: TRBV6-6; clone_size: NA; cdr3_aa: CASSLSTANSGNTIYF
j_call: TRBJ1-5; d_call: NA; v_call: TRBV6-6; clone_size: few; cdr3_aa: CASSIRGNQPQHF
j_call: TRBJ1-2; d_call: NA; v_call: TRBV9; clone_size: NA; cdr3_aa: CASSDNYNYGYTF
j_call: TRBJ2-5; d_call: NA; v_call: TRBV7-2; clone_size: once; cdr3_aa: CASSFRRGPQETQYF
j_call: TRBJ1-4; d_call: NA; v_call: TRBV19; clone_size: NA; cdr3_aa: CASSEPRGREKLFF
j_call: TRBJ2-4; d_call: NA; v_call: TRBV19; clone_size: NA; cdr3_aa: CASSLQGGGIGAKNIQYF
j_call: TRBJ1-2; d_call: TRBD1; v_call: TRBV10-3; clone_size: NA; cdr3_aa: CAISSSGQGKEAF
j_call: TRBJ1-2; d_call: TRBD1; v_call: TRBV27; clone_size: NA; cdr3_aa: CASTTIDREAGYTF
j_call: TRBJ1-5; d_call: NA; v_call: TRBV4-3; clone_size: NA; cdr3_aa: CASSQEVSRAGQPQHF
j_call: TRBJ1-2; d_call: NA; v_call: TRBV7-9; clone_size: few; cdr3_aa: CASSLAELAHYGYTF
j_call: TRBJ2-1; d_call: TRBD1; v_call: TRBV24-1; clone_size: NA; cdr3_aa: CATSDLSRTGFFERLNNEQFF
j_call: TRBJ2-1; d_call: TRBD1; v_call: TRBV7-2; clone_size: NA; cdr3_aa: CASSLGQGAFYEQFF
j_call: TRBJ2-5; d_call: NA; v_call: TRBV11-3; clone_size: NA; cdr3_aa: CASSYQSDSQETQYF
j_call: TRBJ2-5; d_call: NA; v_call: TRBV29-1; clone_size: NA; cdr3_aa: CSFMGGGSGETQYF
j_call: TRBJ1-5; d_call: NA; v_call: TRBV4-3; clone_size: NA; cdr3_aa: CASSQEAGRGQPQHF
j_call: TRBJ1-1; d_call: NA; v_call: TRBV4-1; clone_size: NA; cdr3_aa: CASSQEDRGTNTEAFF
j_call: TRBJ2-3; d_call: TRBD2; v_call: TRBV7-6; clone_size: NA; cdr3_aa: CASSLEGSGGAERDTQYF
j_call: TRBJ1-2; d_call: NA; v_call: TRBV5-1; clone_size: NA; cdr3_aa: CASSWGVGNYGYTF
j_call: TRBJ2-3; d_call: TRBD1; v_call: TRBV24-1; clone_size: NA; cdr3_aa: CATSDRQGLADTQYF
j_call: TRBJ2-5; d_call: NA; v_call: TRBV2; clone_size: NA; cdr3_aa: CARGLGGAQLIQETQYF
j_call: TRBJ1-6; d_call: TRBD1; v_call: TRBV30; clone_size: once; cdr3_aa: CAFHSGGDSPLHF
j_call: TRBJ1-1; d_call: NA; v_call: TRBV2; clone_size: NA; cdr3_aa: CASSGDKVSLGAFF
j_call: TRBJ2-6; d_call: TRBD1; v_call: TRBV28; clone_size: NA; cdr3_aa: CASSSGQPTTNVLTF
j_call: TRBJ1-1; d_call: NA; v_call: TRBV7-2; clone_size: few; cdr3_aa: CASSPLTERSGMAFF
j_call: TRBJ1-1; d_call: NA; v_call: TRBV5-6; clone_size: NA; cdr3_aa: CASSTGRGAEAFF
j_call: TRBJ2-6; d_call: NA; v_call: TRBV11-2; clone_size: NA; cdr3_aa: CASSLDYSGANVLTF
j_call: TRBJ2-7; d_call: NA; v_call: TRBV6-5; clone_size: NA; cdr3_aa: CASRLGTPYEQYF
j_call: TRBJ2-2; d_call: NA; v_call: TRBV6-1; clone_size: NA; cdr3_aa: CASSELGQYANTGELFF
j_call: TRBJ2-1; d_call: TRBD2; v_call: TRBV5-4; clone_size: NA; cdr3_aa: CASSPSGGGYNEQFF
j_call: TRBJ2-3; d_call: TRBD2; v_call: TRBV3-1/TRBV3-2; clone_size: NA; cdr3_aa: CASSPPRRGLSTDTQYF
j_call: TRBJ2-3; d_call: TRBD2; v_call: TRBV5-5; clone_size: NA; cdr3_aa: CASSLRGGTDTQYF
j_call: TRBJ2-2; d_call: NA; v_call: TRBV27; clone_size: once; cdr3_aa: CASSLIPGVTRSFELFF
j_call: TRBJ2-2; d_call: TRBD1; v_call: TRBV19; clone_size: NA; cdr3_aa: CASSIRTGGTGELFF
j_call: TRBJ2-1; d_call: NA; v_call: TRBV30; clone_size: NA; cdr3_aa: CAWAPQYNEQFF
j_call: TRBJ2-7; d_call: NA; v_call: TRBV3-1/TRBV3-2; clone_size: NA; cdr3_aa: CASSLLGAEQYF
j_call: TRBJ2-2; d_call: NA; v_call: TRBV4-3; clone_size: few; cdr3_aa: CASSRDTNTGELFF
j_call: TRBJ1-2; d_call: NA; v_call: TRBV30; clone_size: NA; cdr3_aa: CAWNGGGYYGYTF
j_call: TRBJ1-6; d_call: NA; v_call: TRBV7-8; clone_size: NA; cdr3_aa: CASSLDRVYNSPLHF
j_call: TRBJ2-7; d_call: TRBD1; v_call: TRBV27; clone_size: NA; cdr3_aa: CASSPYRGGYEQYF
j_call: TRBJ1-5; d_call: NA; v_call: TRBV7-2; clone_size: NA; cdr3_aa: CASSLGTGNQFNQPQHF
j_call: TRBJ2-7; d_call: NA; v_call: TRBV10-3; clone_size: many; cdr3_aa: CAISEEGRAKEQYF
j_call: TRBJ1-1; d_call: NA; v_call: TRBV5-1; clone_size: NA; cdr3_aa: CASSLDPGDTEAFF
j_call: TRBJ2-4; d_call: NA; v_call: TRBV27; clone_size: NA; cdr3_aa: CASSLSPLGKNIQYF
j_call: TRBJ2-7; d_call: NA; v_call: TRBV2; clone_size: NA; cdr3_aa: CASSEELYEQYF
j_call: TRBJ2-1; d_call: TRBD2; v_call: TRBV9; clone_size: NA; cdr3_aa: CASSESSGGLPFF
j_call: TRBJ1-5; d_call: TRBD1; v_call: TRBV2; clone_size: NA; cdr3_aa: CASKGTENQPQHF